This TCR beta chain appears in the sequencing data of a study of vaccination effects on CD4 cells after COVID-19. The table lists this clone with a few counts. Its cognate antigen is unknown. Isolating CD4+ T cells followed about 11 days of culture. Data came from immunoSEQ multiplex PCR; TCRdb stores just in-frame clones and leaves some out. The sample carries 70,000 or so clones, over 60% recorded once. Looked up from germline, CDR1 is SGHRS and CDR2 is YFSETQ. The CDR3 length is 18 residues. Trimming at V came to 4 bases and at J to 0 bases, leaving 9 bases not matched to a gene. The rearrangement uses TRBV5-1 and TRBJ2-2; TRBD2 agrees at 10 bases. The TCR originated in a human donor who received a COVID-19 vaccine. The material was CD4+ T cells from PBMCs cultured without peptide, obtained before COVID-19 vaccination. The CDR3 sequence is CASSGASGGRANTGELFF. The DNA for the CDR3 is TGCGCCAGCAGCGGTGCTAGCGGGGGCCGCGCGAACACCGGGGAGCTGTTTTTT.